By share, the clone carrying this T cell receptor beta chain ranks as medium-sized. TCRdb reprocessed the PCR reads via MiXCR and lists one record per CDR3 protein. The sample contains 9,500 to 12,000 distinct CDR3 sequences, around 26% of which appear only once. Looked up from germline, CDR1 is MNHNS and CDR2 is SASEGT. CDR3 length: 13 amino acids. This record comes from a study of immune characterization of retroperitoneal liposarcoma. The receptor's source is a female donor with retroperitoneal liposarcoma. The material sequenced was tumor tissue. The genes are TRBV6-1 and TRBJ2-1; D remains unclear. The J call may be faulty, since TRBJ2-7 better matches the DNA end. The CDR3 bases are TGTGCCAGCAGTGAAGGTGGCAGGTACGAGCAGTACTTC. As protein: CASSEGGRYEQYF.